This T cell receptor (beta chain) was documented in a study of radiation and T cells in renal cell carcinoma. Only in-frame clones appear in the TCRdb table, and some are missing; sequencing was by immunoSEQ multiplex PCR. This table has approximately 25,000 clones, nearly 55% appearing once. Treatment noted: treatment-naive control, cytoreductive nephrectomy. This clone qualifies as large. Its antigen is undetermined. The identical CDR3 is also encoded by other nucleotide sequences in the sample. V was pared by 3 bases and J by 4 bases, with 10 bases between. CDR3 length: 13 amino acids. From germline, CDR1 is SGDLS and CDR2 YYNGEE. General study findings and limits: Dominant CDR3 motifs were more common in irradiated tumors than controls.

The TCR originated in a human donor with renal cell carcinoma. This specimen was tumor tissue, taken from a patient whose treatment was nephrectomy without radiotherapy. The gene calls are TRBV9 and TRBJ1-1; D is uncertain. The CDR3 loop is CASSASGATEAFF. DNA of the CDR3: TGTGCCAGCAGCGCCTCGGGAGCCACTGAAGCTTTCTTT.